Below, 5 T cell receptor beta chains from the same sample are listed, as sequenced in a study of PD-L1 blockade in urothelial cancer. Produced via immunoSEQ multiplex PCR; TCRdb's table is partial and in-frame only. The sample holds tens of thousands of clones; 90% are singletons and the top ten take under 6%. Stated time point: pretreatment peripheral blood. The sample in question was PBMCs, obtained around atezolizumab (anti-PD-L1) treatment. These receptors came from an older man with urothelial cancer.

The chain is built from TRBV9 and TRBJ2-1; TRBD2 aligns across 10 bases. The CDR3 runs to 15 residues. After removal of 0 bases from V and 8 bases from J, the junction contained 5 bases not matched to a gene. Germline V gives CDR1 SGDLS, CDR2 YYNGEE. CDR3 nucleotide sequence: TGTGCCAGCAGCGTAGAGTCTAGCGGGAGTCATGAGCAGTTCTTC. Protein sequence: CASSVESSGSHEQFF.

J is TRBJ2-2 and V is TRBV5-4, with 10 bases aligning to TRBD2. Germline-derived CDR1 and CDR2 are SGHNT and YYREEE (reference sequence). The CDR3 has 16 amino acids. V trimming: 4 bases; J trimming: 3 bases; junction bases outside the gene matches: 6. CDR3 amino acids: CASSHLLAGDTGELFF. CDR3 DNA sequence: TGTGCCAGCAGCCATCTCCTAGCGGGAGACACCGGGGAGCTGTTTTTT.

V is TRBV11-1 and J is TRBJ2-7, with D possibly matching TRBD1 (6 bases). The germline V gene encodes CDR1 SGHAT and CDR2 FQDESV (reference sequence). V was trimmed by 5 bases and J by 6 bases, leaving 17 bases between them. The CDR3 sequence is 14 residues long. The DNA for the CDR3 is TGTGCCAGCAGCCGTTCACAGAAAGGGGGCGAGCAGTACTTC. Amino acid sequence: CASSRSQKGGEQYF. The whole variable domain, filled in from reference TRBV11-1 and TRBJ2-7, reads EAEVAQSPRYKITEKSQAVAFWCDPISGHATLYWYRQILGQGPELLVQFQDESVVDDSQLPKDRFSAERLKGVDSTLKIQPAELGDSAMYLCASSRSQKGGEQYFGPGTRLTVT.

This chain uses TRBV30 with TRBJ1-3; D not certain. This CDR3 has 14 residues. Germline CDR1 is GTSNPN and CDR2 is SVGIG (reference sequence). V was trimmed by 8 bases and J by 0 bases, leaving 14 bases between them. The CDR3 nucleotides are TGTGCCGCGAGCTCGGGGTACTCTGGAAACACCATATATTTT. Translated: CAASSGYSGNTIYF.

A few counts support this clone. J is TRBJ2-7 and V is TRBV4-1, with D possibly being TRBD1 (6 bases). The V end lost 3 bases, the J end lost 0 bases, and 12 bases lay between the germline ends. The germline V gene has CDR1 MGHRA and CDR2 YSYEKL. This CDR3 is 15 amino acids long. CDR3 bases: TGCGCCAGCAGCCACTCGGACAGCCTCTCCTACGAGCAGTACTTC. Its translation: CASSHSDSLSYEQYF.